The rows below give T cell receptor beta chains drawn from one sample of a study of CD8 T cells in ankylosing spondylitis. TCRdb used MiXCR to reprocess the 5' RACE reads, holding one entry per CDR3 protein. The top ten clones hold 15% to 20% of a sample with fewer than 400,000 distinct CDR3 sequences, approximately 20% of them seen once. Sample: blood, either unsorted or a sorted T cell fraction (not recorded which). Receptor source: a male donor with ankylosing spondylitis. The CDR3 runs from the conserved cysteine through the conserved F or W. Fields, in order: J gene, V gene, D gene, clone size, CDR3 protein, CDR3 DNA. A D gene is named only where the DNA matches it firmly. The size of a clone is reported for some rows only, either as once, few or many, or as a class for expanded clones.

j_call: TRBJ2-1; v_call: TRBV29-1; d_call: TRBD2; clone_size: -; cdr3_aa: CSVELAGSFNEQFF; cdr3_nt: TGCAGCGTTGAACTAGCGGGAAGTTTCAATGAGCAGTTCTTC
j_call: TRBJ2-3; v_call: TRBV5-1; d_call: TRBD2; clone_size: few; cdr3_aa: CASRGAGIFSTDTQYF; cdr3_nt: TGCGCCAGCAGAGGAGCGGGAATCTTTAGCACAGATACGCAGTATTTT
j_call: TRBJ2-2; v_call: TRBV12-3/TRBV12-4; d_call: -; clone_size: -; cdr3_aa: CASSPRQSPVPGELFF; cdr3_nt: TGTGCCAGCAGTCCCCGACAGTCCCCTGTACCCGGGGAGCTGTTTTTT
j_call: TRBJ2-7; v_call: TRBV5-1; d_call: TRBD1; clone_size: few; cdr3_aa: CASSSGQSYEQYF; cdr3_nt: TGCGCCAGCAGCTCGGGACAGTCCTACGAGCAGTACTTC
j_call: TRBJ2-1; v_call: TRBV11-1; d_call: -; clone_size: few; cdr3_aa: CASSLDRETLSSYNEQFF; cdr3_nt: TGTGCCAGCAGCTTAGACCGGGAGACACTGAGCTCCTACAATGAGCAGTTCTTC
j_call: TRBJ2-1; v_call: TRBV9; d_call: -; clone_size: once; cdr3_aa: CASSVEGGRGFYNEQFF; cdr3_nt: TGTGCCAGCAGCGTAGAGGGGGGCAGGGGGTTCTACAATGAGCAGTTCTTC
j_call: TRBJ2-1; v_call: TRBV9; d_call: -; clone_size: -; cdr3_aa: CASSVGRVSPEQFF; cdr3_nt: TGTGCCAGCAGCGTAGGTCGCGTATCCCCTGAGCAGTTCTTC
j_call: TRBJ2-5; v_call: TRBV20-1; d_call: -; clone_size: -; cdr3_aa: CSAGDWESQYF; cdr3_nt: TGCAGTGCCGGAGACTGGGAGTCCCAGTACTTC
j_call: TRBJ2-1; v_call: TRBV18; d_call: -; clone_size: -; cdr3_aa: CASSPQTYTNEGQFF; cdr3_nt: TGTGCCAGCTCACCGCAGACCTACACCAATGAGGGGCAGTTCTTC
j_call: TRBJ2-7; v_call: TRBV20-1; d_call: -; clone_size: -; cdr3_aa: CSINGRDSFQYEQYF; cdr3_nt: TGCAGCATAAACGGCCGGGACTCATTTCAGTACGAGCAGTACTTC
j_call: TRBJ1-3; v_call: TRBV12-3/TRBV12-4; d_call: -; clone_size: -; cdr3_aa: CASSPYGGGRNTIYF; cdr3_nt: TGTGCCAGCAGCCCCTACGGGGGGGGCCGAAACACCATATATTTT
j_call: TRBJ1-1; v_call: TRBV5-4; d_call: -; clone_size: -; cdr3_aa: CASSTSLTNTEAFF; cdr3_nt: TGTGCCAGCAGCACCTCCCTCACGAACACTGAAGCTTTCTTT
j_call: TRBJ2-7; v_call: TRBV6-5; d_call: TRBD2; clone_size: few; cdr3_aa: CASSYSRGRAYEQYF; cdr3_nt: TGTGCCAGCAGTTACTCGAGAGGGAGGGCCTACGAGCAGTACTTC
j_call: TRBJ2-7; v_call: TRBV6-1; d_call: -; clone_size: few; cdr3_aa: CASSELGISSYEQYF; cdr3_nt: TGTGCCAGCAGTGAACTGGGTATCTCTTCCTACGAGCAGTACTTC
j_call: TRBJ2-5; v_call: TRBV12-3/TRBV12-4; d_call: TRBD2; clone_size: -; cdr3_aa: CASSETSGRAETQYF; cdr3_nt: TGTGCCAGCAGCGAGACTAGCGGGAGGGCGGAGACCCAGTACTTC
j_call: TRBJ2-1; v_call: TRBV5-6; d_call: -; clone_size: -; cdr3_aa: CASRARAYYNEQFF; cdr3_nt: TGTGCCAGCAGAGCCAGGGCCTACTACAATGAGCAGTTCTTC
j_call: TRBJ2-7; v_call: TRBV12-3/TRBV12-4; d_call: -; clone_size: few; cdr3_aa: CASSFLGYEQYF; cdr3_nt: TGCGCCAGCAGCTTTTTGGGTTACGAGCAGTACTTC
j_call: TRBJ2-5; v_call: TRBV28; d_call: TRBD1; clone_size: few; cdr3_aa: CASSFGTVETQYF; cdr3_nt: TGTGCCAGCAGTTTCGGGACAGTAGAGACCCAGTACTTC
j_call: TRBJ2-1; v_call: TRBV11-3; d_call: TRBD1; clone_size: -; cdr3_aa: CASLLGGQGLKNEQFF; cdr3_nt: TGTGCCAGCCTCCTCGGAGGACAGGGCTTGAAGAATGAGCAGTTCTTC
j_call: TRBJ2-7; v_call: TRBV3-1; d_call: -; clone_size: -; cdr3_aa: CASSPDSNYEQYF; cdr3_nt: TGTGCCAGCAGCCCGGATTCGAACTACGAGCAGTACTTC
j_call: TRBJ2-1; v_call: TRBV12-3/TRBV12-4; d_call: -; clone_size: -; cdr3_aa: CASTSPQAPQFF; cdr3_nt: TGTGCCAGCACCTCTCCACAGGCACCCCAGTTCTTC
j_call: TRBJ2-1; v_call: TRBV7-3; d_call: TRBD2; clone_size: -; cdr3_aa: CASSPSRTSVYNEQFF; cdr3_nt: TGTGCCAGCAGCCCCAGCAGGACTAGCGTCTACAATGAGCAGTTCTTC
j_call: TRBJ2-7; v_call: TRBV28; d_call: -; clone_size: many; cdr3_aa: CASSHEDRYEQYF; cdr3_nt: TGTGCCAGCAGTCACGAGGACCGGTACGAGCAGTACTTC
j_call: TRBJ2-1; v_call: TRBV18; d_call: TRBD2; clone_size: -; cdr3_aa: CASFTSLAGVNEQFF; cdr3_nt: TGTGCCAGCTTCACGTCCCTAGCGGGAGTCAATGAGCAGTTCTTC
j_call: TRBJ2-3; v_call: TRBV20-1; d_call: -; clone_size: few; cdr3_aa: CSATALATDTQYF; cdr3_nt: TGCAGTGCCACGGCCCTAGCCACAGATACGCAGTATTTT
j_call: TRBJ2-2; v_call: TRBV7-3; d_call: -; clone_size: -; cdr3_aa: CASSSQTQGSGELFF; cdr3_nt: TGTGCCAGCAGCTCGCAAACTCAGGGGTCCGGGGAGCTGTTTTTT
j_call: TRBJ2-1; v_call: TRBV9; d_call: TRBD2; clone_size: -; cdr3_aa: CASSVVAGGSYNEQFF; cdr3_nt: TGTGCCAGCAGCGTAGTAGCGGGAGGGTCCTACAATGAGCAGTTCTTC